A single sample gave rise to the 14 T cell receptor beta chains below, sequenced in a study of cytomegalovirus exposure and HLA in healthy donors. PCR amplification relied on 60 Vbeta primers (plus 13 Jbeta primers). Repertoires were generated with immunoSEQ multiplex PCR, while TCRdb's copy carries only in-frame clones and drops some. The sample has 200,000 to 250,000 clones; over 80% are singletons. The material sequenced was PBMCs. Receptor source: a boy between 2 and 10 years old in good health and CMV-seronegative.

The chain carries TRBV10-2 and TRBJ1-2; TRBD1 matches at 7 bases. Germline CDR1 reads WSHSY; CDR2 reads SAAADI. The J segment lost 2 bases and the V segment lost 6 bases, leaving 12 bases of the junction unmatched. The CDR3 is 16 amino acids. CDR3 sequence: CASRSAQGGGNYGYTF. The DNA of the CDR3 is TGCGCCAGCAGGTCAGCCCAGGGGGGAGGAAACTATGGCTACACCTTC.

This clone showed up just a few times. This chain connects TRBV6-5 to TRBJ1-1, with 7 bases identical to TRBD1. V shed 0 bases and J 3 bases; nucleotides not matched to a gene: 4. Germline assignment: CDR1 MNHEY and CDR2 SVGAGI. This CDR3 is built from 15 residues. The CDR3 DNA follows: TGTGCCAGCAGTTACTCAGAGGGGGCTGACACTGAAGCTTTCTTT. Residues: CASSYSEGADTEAFF.

This chain links TRBV11-3 with TRBJ2-1; 13 bases are shared with TRBD2. With 5 bases clipped from V and 9 bases from J, the junction kept 10 bases outside the gene matches. The CDR3 loop spans 16 amino acids. The germline V gene encodes CDR1 SGHNT and CDR2 YENEEA. This chain's CDR3 is CASSPGLAGLAPEQFF. In DNA form, the CDR3 reads TGTGCCAGCAGCCCGGGACTAGCGGGACTAGCCCCTGAGCAGTTCTTC.

The gene calls are TRBV29-1 and TRBJ2-1; the match to TRBD1 covers 9 bases. The J segment lost 10 bases and the V segment lost 0 bases, leaving 13 bases of the junction unmatched. The CDR3 has 16 residues. CDR1 is SQVTM and CDR2 is ANQGSEA in the germline V gene. The DNA for the CDR3 is TGCAGCGTTGAAGATCTTTCGGGACAGGGCAAATGGGAGCAGTTCTTC. This codes for CSVEDLSGQGKWEQFF.

The chain employs TRBV6-5 and TRBJ2-3, with 9 bases fitting TRBD2. The V and J ends lost 5 bases and 1 base, in that order; junction bases with no gene match: 4. Germline V gene sequence: CDR1 MNHEY, CDR2 SVGAGI. This CDR3 spans 15 amino acids. CDR3 residues: CASSRTSVRTDTQYF. CDR3 bases: TGTGCCAGCAGTCGGACTAGCGTACGCACAGATACGCAGTATTTT.

This rearrangement joins TRBV19 to TRBJ1-5; D remains unclear. Trimming cost V 6 bases and J 0 bases, with 12 bases left between them. This CDR3 has 15 amino acids. Germline-derived CDR1 and CDR2 are LNHDA and SQIVND (reference sequence). The CDR3 sequence is CASSPTGSSNQPQHF. The CDR3 nucleotides read TGTGCCAGTAGCCCCACGGGGTCTAGCAATCAGCCCCAGCATTTT.

V is TRBV30 and J is TRBJ1-2; D may be TRBD1 (6 bases). The CDR3 runs 13 residues. Germline lookup yields CDR1 GTSNPN and CDR2 SVGIG (reference sequence). V was pared by 1 base and J by 3 bases, with 9 bases between. DNA of the CDR3: TGTGCCTGGAGTGGGGGGCAGGACTATGGCTACACCTTC. Residues: CAWSGGQDYGYTF.

Note on this clone: This is likely a read error, given that the CDR3 carries no conserved phenylalanine or tryptophan at its end. The CDR3 bases are TGTGCCAGCAGCTTAGGGTTGTGGCAACCTAACTATGGCTACACCCTC. Encoded protein: CASSLGLWQPNYGYTL. This sequence joins TRBV7-9 and TRBJ1-2; D ambiguous. V dropped 1 base and J dropped 0 bases, with 12 bases sitting between them. The germline CDR1 and CDR2 sequences are SEHNR and FQNEAQ (reference sequence). The CDR3 sequence is 16 residues long.

This chain joins TRBV5-4 and TRBJ2-1; 13 bases agree with TRBD2. The CDR3 spans 15 residues. Trimming removed 4 bases from V and 5 bases from J; junction bases left unmatched: 3. Germline V gene lookup returns CDR1 SGHNT and CDR2 YYREEE (reference sequence). The CDR3 DNA sequence: TGTGCCAGCAGCGCGACTAGCGGGGGGAACAATGAGCAGTTCTTC. Translation: CASSATSGGNNEQFF.

V and J are TRBV12-5 and TRBJ2-5, with 9 bases identical to TRBD1. CDR1 LGHNT and CDR2 FRNRAP come from the germline V gene. The V gene end was trimmed by 8 bases and the J gene end by 3 bases; junction bases not matched to a gene: 4. This CDR3 has 13 amino acids. In nucleotides, the CDR3 is TGTGCTAGTTCTACAGGGGGCGAAGAGACCCAGTACTTC. It translates to CASSTGGEETQYF.

The V call is TRBV30, the J call TRBJ2-4; TRBD1 agrees at 7 bases. This CDR3 is built from 12 residues. The V gene end was trimmed by 1 base and the J gene end by 7 bases; junction bases not matched to a gene: 1. Per the germline V gene, CDR1 is GTSNPN and CDR2 is SVGIG (reference sequence). CDR3 DNA: TGTGCCTGGAGTGAGGGGGCTAACATTCAGTACTTC. It yields the protein CAWSEGANIQYF.

The V gene is TRBV6-1, the J gene TRBJ2-4; 7 bases map to TRBD2. From germline, CDR1 is MNHNS and CDR2 SASEGT. There are 14 residues in the CDR3. J gave up 7 bases and V 6 bases, and 9 bases lay outside the gene matches. The CDR3 DNA is TGTGCCAGCAGCCCAGGGACGGGAGGCAACATTCAGTACTTC. As protein: CASSPGTGGNIQYF.

The CDR3 here is CASSYQGGNTEAFF. The DNA of the CDR3 is TGTGCCAGCAGTTACCAGGGTGGGAACACTGAAGCTTTCTTT. The V gene is TRBV6-5, the J gene TRBJ1-1, with D perhaps TRBD1 (5 bases). V was trimmed by 2 bases and J by 1 base, leaving 8 bases between them. The germline CDR1 and CDR2 sequences are MNHEY and SVGAGI. This CDR3 has 14 residues.

The chain is built from TRBV28 and TRBJ1-5; TRBD1 matches 7 bases. The CDR3 sequence is 12 residues long. V dropped 6 bases and J dropped 7; count of bases not matched to a gene: 3. Germline CDR1 is MDHEN and CDR2 is SYDVKM. CDR3 in DNA: TGTGCCAGCAGCGGGACAGCGCAGCCCCAGCATTTT. It yields the protein CASSGTAQPQHF.